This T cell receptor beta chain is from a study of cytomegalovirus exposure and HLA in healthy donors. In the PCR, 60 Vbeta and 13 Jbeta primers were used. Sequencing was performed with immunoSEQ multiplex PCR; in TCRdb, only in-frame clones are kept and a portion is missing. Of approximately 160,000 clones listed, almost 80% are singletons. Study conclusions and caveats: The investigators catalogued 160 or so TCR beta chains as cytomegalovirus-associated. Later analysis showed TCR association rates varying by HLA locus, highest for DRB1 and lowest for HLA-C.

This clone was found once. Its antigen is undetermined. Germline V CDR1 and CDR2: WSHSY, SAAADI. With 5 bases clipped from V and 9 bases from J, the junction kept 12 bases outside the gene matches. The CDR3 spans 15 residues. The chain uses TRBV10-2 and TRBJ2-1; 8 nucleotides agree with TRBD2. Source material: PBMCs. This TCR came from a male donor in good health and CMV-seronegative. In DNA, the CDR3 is TGCGCCAGCAGTCCGGGACTAGGGAGACTACGTGAGCAGTTCTTC. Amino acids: CASSPGLGRLREQFF.